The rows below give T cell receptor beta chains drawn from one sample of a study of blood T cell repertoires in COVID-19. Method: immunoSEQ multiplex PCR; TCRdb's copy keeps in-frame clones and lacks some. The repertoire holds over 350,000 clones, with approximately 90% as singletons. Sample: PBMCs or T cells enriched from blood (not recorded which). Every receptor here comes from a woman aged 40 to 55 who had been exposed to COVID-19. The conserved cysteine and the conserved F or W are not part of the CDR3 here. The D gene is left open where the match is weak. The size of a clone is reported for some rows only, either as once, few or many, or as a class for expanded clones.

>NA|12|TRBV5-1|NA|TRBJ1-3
ASSLSQEGNTIY
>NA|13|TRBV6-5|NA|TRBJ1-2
ASSSSLTKNYGYT
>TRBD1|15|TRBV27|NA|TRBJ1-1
ASSRGTGGIGNTEAF
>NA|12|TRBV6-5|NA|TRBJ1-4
ASSLSATNEKLF
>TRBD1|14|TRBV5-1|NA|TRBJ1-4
ASSLGQGASYEKLF
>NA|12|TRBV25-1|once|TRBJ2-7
ASSVRGISYEQY
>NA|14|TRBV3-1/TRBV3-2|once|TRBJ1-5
ASSQDSGREGQPQH
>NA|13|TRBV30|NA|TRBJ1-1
AWSSRDRSNTEAF
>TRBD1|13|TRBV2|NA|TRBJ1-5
ASSPDRAGNQPQH
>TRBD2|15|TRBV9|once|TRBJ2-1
ASNLGLAGGPGNEQF